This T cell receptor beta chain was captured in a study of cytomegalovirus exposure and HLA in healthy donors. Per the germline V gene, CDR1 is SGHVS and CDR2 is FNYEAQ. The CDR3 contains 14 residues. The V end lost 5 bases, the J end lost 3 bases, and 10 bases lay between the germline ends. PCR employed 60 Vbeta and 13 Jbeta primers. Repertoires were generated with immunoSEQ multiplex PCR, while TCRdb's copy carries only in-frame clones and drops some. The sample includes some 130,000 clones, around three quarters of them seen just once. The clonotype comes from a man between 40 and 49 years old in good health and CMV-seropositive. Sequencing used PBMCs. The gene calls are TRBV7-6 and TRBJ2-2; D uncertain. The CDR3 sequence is CASSPGSYTGELFF. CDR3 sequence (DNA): TGTGCCAGCAGCCCCGGGTCGTACACCGGGGAGCTGTTTTTT.